This T cell receptor (beta chain) comes out of a study of vaccination and CD4 T cells after COVID-19 (dated by TCRdb to between 2021 and 2024). Describing the broader study: Every convalescent patient had a positive nasal swab PCR test for SARS-CoV-2, with mild disease in nine or ten patients and severe disease in one. For three convalescent patients, samples were collected at an early post-vaccination timepoint (day 14) as well as at a late post-vaccination timepoint (days 161 to 241). Participants got two doses of the Pfizer-BioNTech BNT162b2 vaccine (n=8) or two doses of the Moderna mRNA-1273 vaccine (n=2). In under twelve COVID-19 convalescent patients and 4 infection-naive healthy vaccine recipients, researchers compared the spike-specific CD4+ TCR repertoire from before mRNA vaccination with the repertoire from after. Control cultures used a CEFX viral epitope pool as positive control, an HIV-1 Nef peptide pool as negative control, or no peptide. Post-vaccine blood samples were obtained a median of roughly 75 days after the second vaccine dose, with a range of 14 to 241 days. Culture stimuli were overlapping spike peptide pools from SARS-CoV-2 and from the common cold coronaviruses HCoV-NL63, HCoV-OC43 and HCoV-229E. Post-COVID blood samples from convalescent patients were collected a median of about 110 days after diagnosis, with a range of 35 to 161 days. The convalescent cohort comprised six males and four females, including two Hispanic individuals, seven Caucasians, two Asians and one multiracial person. Findings and caveats that apply to the study as a whole: In convalescent patients, a median about 90% of post-vaccine SARS-CoV-2-reactive clones were detected only after vaccination, and vaccine-specific priming was suggested by this finding. Only a relatively small number of convalescent patients were included in the study, and early timepoints following natural infection were not analyzed. Of the vaccine-specific clones in convalescent patients, 304 of 307, or nearly all, reacted only to SARS-CoV-2 spike and did not cross-react with common cold coronaviruses. The median count of SARS-CoV-2-reactive clonotypes went up from about 23 after infection to 38 after vaccination, although the change was not significant.

About this clonotype itself: There is no known antigen for this receptor. Base quality data are lacking; no much larger clone is found one base away.

The intended sense of this specimen's time point label: late sampling 161 to 241 days after vaccination in a few convalescent patients. Explained via the paper, the treatment or condition label denotes: roughly 11-day PBMC culture with coronavirus spike peptide pools or control peptides (ViraFEST assay). The ViraFEST assay, used in the study, expanded antigen-specific T cells with peptide pools and then identified the expanded clonotypes through TCR sequencing. The convalescent patients' positive SARS-CoV-2 PCR tests fell between March and December 2020, which was before the Alpha, Beta and Delta variants emerged in the United States. Fewer than 2.5 million PBMCs per well were cultured in IMDM with approximately 4.9% human AB serum and roughly 9.3 IU/ml IL-2, plus 10 ug/ml peptide pools. On days 3 and 7, half of the culture medium was replaced with fresh IL-2-containing medium. Once the cells had been in culture for less than 11 days, the EasySep CD4+ T cell isolation kit was used to isolate CD4+ T cells by negative selection. Ficoll-Paque Plus gradient centrifugation was used to isolate PBMCs from whole blood, and the isolated PBMCs were then either used fresh or cryopreserved at -140C. Triplicate wells were generally used for each culture condition.

The CDR3 sequence holds 14 residues, the cysteine and phenylalanine included. Kept here is only the CDR3 DNA, which spans 42 bases and is read in frame from base 1. CDR1 and CDR2 were assigned from the germline V gene as SGHAT and FQNNGV. V is clipped by 0 bases and J by 3 bases, and the sequence between their germline boundaries is 6 bases long. The method behind the library was PCR. At the Johns Hopkins FTIC core, DNA from the cultured CD4+ T cells underwent TCR sequencing with the Oncomine TCR Beta short-read assay. The QIAamp micro DNA kit was used to extract genomic DNA from the cultured CD4+ T cells. Oncomine TCR Beta libraries made from cultured CD4+ T cells were pooled using unique dual indexes and sequenced on an Illumina iSeq 100. On the authors' methods: Non-productive sequences were removed, and CDR3s not starting with C, not ending with F or W, or shorter than 7 amino acids were discarded. The MANAFEST web application identified antigen-specific clonotypes by comparing peptide-stimulated wells against reference wells and other culture wells. An FDR below 0.05, an odds ratio above 5, and a productive frequency above 0.1% in at least two of three replicate wells were required for clones to be considered positive. Cross-reactive clonotypes were defined as significantly expanded in both SARS-CoV-2 spike wells and at least one common cold coronavirus spike condition. Levenshtein distances (stringdist) and unrooted phylogenetic trees (ape) in R version 3.6.1 were used to assess CDR3 homology. TCRdb reworked the public reads: Q25 trimming with fastp, MiXCR clone assembly, productive beta chains retained. Entries that share a CDR3 protein sequence are merged under the most common genes and DNA. TCRdb's processing, not the authors' own work, is the source of the V and J calls. Counted in this sample were some 25,000 distinct CDR3 sequences; about 29% of them appeared once. Of the sample, 3% to 3.5% falls within the top ten clones.

This clonotype was sampled from a human donor who had recovered from COVID-19. Specimen: CD4+ T cells from blood, cultured in vitro, collected about 7 months after SARS-CoV-2 vaccination. The receptor chain draws on TRBV11-2 and TRBJ2-1; TRBD2 is perhaps the D gene, given 5 matching bases. The base sequence is TGTGCCAGCAGCTTAGATCGGGACTACAATGAGCAGTTCTTC. Its protein is CASSLDRDYNEQFF.